These T cell receptor beta chains were read from a single sample in a study of T cell responses to AZD1222 COVID-19 vaccine. The data were produced by immunoSEQ multiplex PCR, yet TCRdb's version contains in-frame clones alone and is incomplete. The sample yields some 120,000 clones, approximately 90% seen once. This material consisted of peripheral blood, taken on day 0 of AZD1222 vaccination. The receptors stem from an adult in good health. Each CDR3 is given with its conserved first and last residue. The D gene is left open where the match is weak. Clone size appears in some rows only: once, few, many, or a class for an expanded clone.

TRBJ2-3	TRBD2	TRBV6-4	NA	CASSDSKSGGADTQYF	TGTGCCAGCAGTGACTCAAAAAGCGGGGGTGCAGATACGCAGTATTTT
TRBJ1-4	TRBD1	TRBV6-5	NA	CASGDRGRAEKLFF	TGTGCCAGCGGAGACAGGGGGCGAGCTGAAAAACTGTTTTTT
TRBJ2-5	TRBD1	TRBV25-1	NA	CASKPTGASYQETQYF	TGTGCCAGCAAGCCGACAGGGGCTTCGTACCAAGAGACCCAGTACTTC
TRBJ2-5	TRBD2	TRBV4-2	NA	CASSQDPASGGVHETQYF	TGTGCCAGCAGCCAAGATCCGGCTAGCGGGGGTGTACATGAGACCCAGTACTTC
TRBJ1-1	TRBD1	TRBV2	NA	CASSSRQGNTEAFF	TGTGCCAGCAGTAGTAGACAGGGGAACACTGAAGCTTTCTTT
TRBJ2-3	NA	TRBV5-6	NA	CASSFFKGSYTDTQYF	TGTGCCAGCAGCTTTTTTAAGGGATCCTACACAGATACGCAGTATTTT
TRBJ1-2	NA	TRBV12-3/TRBV12-4	NA	CASREQASGGYTF	TGTGCCAGCAGGGAACAGGCCTCCGGTGGCTACACCTTC
TRBJ1-1	TRBD1	TRBV19	NA	CASSSRTGRWNTEAFF	TGTGCCAGTAGTTCTCGGACAGGGAGGTGGAACACTGAAGCTTTCTTT
TRBJ1-5	TRBD1	TRBV19	NA	CASKGGEGASNQPQHF	TGTGCCAGTAAGGGGGGTGAGGGGGCGAGCAATCAGCCCCAGCATTTT
TRBJ1-2	TRBD1	TRBV6-2/TRBV6-3	NA	CASSTTGPRSNGYTF	TGTGCCAGCAGTACGACAGGGCCGCGGTCTAATGGCTACACCTTC
TRBJ1-1	NA	TRBV9	NA	CASSVGFGMNTEAFF	TGTGCCAGCAGCGTAGGTTTCGGTATGAACACTGAAGCTTTCTTT
TRBJ2-5	TRBD2	TRBV7-3	NA	CASSLTLAGDGGGSTQYF	TGTGCCAGCAGCTTAACGCTAGCGGGAGATGGGGGCGGAAGTACCCAGTACTTC
TRBJ1-6	TRBD1	TRBV7-9	few	CASSAGQPFLPLHF	TGTGCCAGCAGCGCGGGACAGCCGTTCCTTCCCCTCCACTTT
TRBJ2-1	NA	TRBV18	NA	CASSPIGLNNEQFF	TGTGCCAGCTCACCAATCGGACTGAACAATGAGCAGTTCTTC
TRBJ2-5	TRBD1	TRBV24-1	NA	CATSEIPWAGGLETQYF	TGTGCCACCAGTGAAATCCCTTGGGCAGGGGGATTGGAGACCCAGTACTTC
TRBJ1-1	NA	TRBV24-1	NA	CATRDLLNTEAFF	TGTGCCACCAGGGACTTGCTGAACACTGAAGCTTTCTTT
TRBJ1-6	NA	TRBV2	NA	CASSEGPKRALHF	TGTGCCAGCAGTGAAGGTCCGAAAAGGGCCCTCCACTTT
TRBJ2-2	NA	TRBV7-8	NA	CASSKPRAPGGELFF	TGTGCCAGCAGCAAACCGCGGGCCCCCGGCGGGGAGCTGTTTTTT
TRBJ1-3	TRBD1	TRBV6-1	NA	CASSEARDRGRGNTIYF	TGTGCCAGCAGTGAAGCGCGGGACAGGGGGCGTGGAAACACCATATATTTT
TRBJ1-2	NA	TRBV4-1	NA	CASSQDRSGGYTF	TGCGCCAGCAGCCAAGATCGTTCTGGTGGCTACACCTTC
TRBJ2-3	NA	TRBV28	NA	CASSLNRVVLGDTQYF	TGTGCCAGCAGTTTGAACAGGGTGGTTTTGGGAGATACGCAGTATTTT
TRBJ2-7	NA	TRBV18	once	CASSPDVYEQYF	TGTGCCAGCTCACCGGACGTCTACGAGCAGTACTTC
TRBJ1-6	NA	TRBV12-3/TRBV12-4	NA	CASSWGNSPLHF	TGTGCCAGCAGTTGGGGGAATTCACCCCTCCACTTT
TRBJ2-3	TRBD1	TRBV11-2	once	CASSLGDRAPDTQYF	TGTGCCAGCAGCTTAGGTGACAGGGCCCCAGATACGCAGTATTTT
TRBJ1-1	NA	TRBV5-4	NA	CASSHGPETGKNTEAFF	TGTGCCAGCAGCCACGGGCCTGAGACGGGGAAGAACACTGAAGCTTTCTTT
TRBJ1-1	NA	TRBV6-5	NA	CASTVGGGSTEAFF	TGTGCCAGCACGGTGGGGGGAGGTAGCACTGAAGCTTTCTTT
TRBJ2-5	TRBD2	TRBV6-6	NA	CASSYASGSETQYF	TGTGCCAGCAGTTACGCTAGCGGGAGTGAGACCCAGTACTTC